This TCR beta chain was documented in a study of cytomegalovirus exposure and HLA in healthy donors. CDR1 is MNHEY, CDR2 SVGAGI, per germline. The V end lost 5 bases, the J end lost 7 bases, and 11 bases lay between the germline ends. The CDR3 has 12 residues. With respect to this clone: The antigen remains undetermined.

General study results and limits: According to an earlier analysis, most TCR beta V segments yielded productive rearrangements about 90% or about 30% of the time. Apparent HLA restriction characterized most CMV-associated TCR beta chains in a later analysis. The study labeled roughly 160 TCR beta chains cytomegalovirus-associated. Most observed TCR sequences were rare, whereas some public TCRs were detected in many donors.

In the PCR, 60 Vbeta and 13 Jbeta primers were used. The protocol was immunoSEQ multiplex PCR, while the TCRdb copy is restricted to in-frame clones and leaves out a portion. The repertoire has roughly 73,000 clones, 70% to 85% of them found once; the top ten carry approximately 2.4%. The receptor's source is a woman aged 50 to 60 in good health and CMV-seronegative. The sample consisted of PBMCs. This rearrangement joins TRBV6-5 to TRBJ2-5, with D perhaps TRBD1 (6 bases). In DNA form, the CDR3 reads TGTGCCAGCAGTGCCCCCAGGGGGACCCAGTACTTC. It translates to CASSAPRGTQYF.